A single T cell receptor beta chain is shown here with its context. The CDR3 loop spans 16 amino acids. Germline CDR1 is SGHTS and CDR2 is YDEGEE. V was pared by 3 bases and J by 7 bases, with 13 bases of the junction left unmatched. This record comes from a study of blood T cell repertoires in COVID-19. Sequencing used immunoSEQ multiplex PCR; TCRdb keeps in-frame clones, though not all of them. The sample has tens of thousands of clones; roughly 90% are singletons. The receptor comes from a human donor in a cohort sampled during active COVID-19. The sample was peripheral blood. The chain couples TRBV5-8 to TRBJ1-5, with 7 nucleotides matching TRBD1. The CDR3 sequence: CASSSQRGQWGQPQHF. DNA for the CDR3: TGTGCCAGCAGCTCGCAGAGGGGACAGTGGGGGCAGCCCCAGCATTTT.